Following are 8 T cell receptor beta chains from one sample sequenced in a study of T cell responses to AZD1222 COVID-19 vaccine. The repertoire was sequenced with immunoSEQ multiplex PCR; TCRdb's copy has only in-frame clones and lacks some. The sample holds roughly 130,000 clones, about 90% seen once. The material was peripheral blood, obtained on day 0 of AZD1222 vaccination. Receptors were obtained from an adult in good health.

The chain carries TRBV30 and TRBJ1-4; D uncertain. Deletions cut 5 bases from V and 5 bases from J, with 15 bases between. The length of the CDR3 is 14 residues. The germline V gene has CDR1 GTSNPN and CDR2 SVGIG (reference sequence). CDR3: CAWAPKDGNEKLFF. Written as DNA, the CDR3 is TGTGCCTGGGCACCCAAGGACGGAAATGAAAAACTGTTTTTT.

This chain joins TRBV10-2 and TRBJ1-4; D is undetermined. CDR1 WSHSY and CDR2 SAAADI come from the germline V gene. The CDR3 consists of 14 residues. V lost 6 bases, J lost 7 bases, and 15 bases lay in between. The CDR3 protein is CASSHVKAAEKLFF. CDR3 nucleotide sequence: TGCGCCAGCAGCCACGTCAAGGCGGCTGAAAAACTGTTTTTT.

The rearrangement joins TRBV4-3 to TRBJ2-1; TRBD2 agrees at 7 bases. With V trimmed by 3 bases and J by 4 bases, 6 bases remained unmatched. The CDR3 contains 15 residues. Germline lookup yields CDR1 LGHNA and CDR2 YSLEER. The CDR3, as DNA: TGCGCCAGCAGCCAGGGGGGGACTAAATACAATGAGCAGTTCTTC. Translated: CASSQGGTKYNEQFF.

This clone showed up just once. The V and J genes are TRBV5-1 and TRBJ2-1; 10 bases align to TRBD2. The CDR3 covers 16 residues. J gave up 3 bases and V 0 bases, and 3 bases lay outside the gene matches. CDR1 SGHRS and CDR2 YFSETQ come from the germline V gene. The CDR3 nucleotides are TGCGCCAGCAGCTTGGCTACTAGCGGGAACTACAATGAGCAGTTCTTC. This translates into CASSLATSGNYNEQFF.

V is TRBV6-5 and J is TRBJ1-1, with a tentative D call TRBD1 (5 bases). V lost 7 bases and J lost 10, with 19 bases in between. Germline CDR1 and CDR2: MNHEY and SVGAGI. The CDR3 spans 13 residues. CDR3 sequence: CASNPGPEGRAFF. CDR3 bases: TGTGCCAGCAACCCGGGGCCCGAGGGAAGAGCTTTCTTT.

J is TRBJ1-3 and V is TRBV18; D uncertain. V was clipped by 1 base and J by 0 bases, with 13 bases between them. Germline CDR1 reads KGHSH; CDR2 reads LQKENI. This CDR3 comprises 17 residues. CDR3 bases: TGTGCCAGCTCACCACAATGGTACGCGAGCTCTGGAAACACCATATATTTT. This gives the protein CASSPQWYASSGNTIYF. The complete variable domain, with remaining parts taken from reference TRBV18 and TRBJ1-3, reads NAGVMQNPRHLVRRRGQEARLRCSPMKGHSHVYWYRQLPEEGLKFMVYLQKENIIDESGMPKERFSAEFPKEGPSILRIQQVVRGDSAAYFCASSPQWYASSGNTIYFGEGSWLTVV.

In the case of this clone: The same CDR3 arises from other DNA sequences in this sample as well. The chain couples TRBV6-5 to TRBJ2-3, with a weak D call TRBD2 (6 bases). Per germline, CDR1 MNHEY and CDR2 SVGAGI. Deletions cut 4 bases from V and 8 bases from J, with 7 bases between. The CDR3 contains 11 residues. The DNA of the CDR3 is TGTGCCAGCAGTTCCGGGGGTACGCAGTATTTT. The encoded protein is CASSSGGTQYF.

The rearrangement links TRBV5-1 to TRBJ2-3; D unresolved. Germline V gene sequence: CDR1 SGHRS, CDR2 YFSETQ. Deletions cut 4 bases from V and 2 bases from J, with 11 bases between. There are 14 residues in the CDR3. The CDR3 bases are TGCGCCAGCAGCCTGGGTGTTCCCACAGATACGCAGTATTTT. Its protein is CASSLGVPTDTQYF.